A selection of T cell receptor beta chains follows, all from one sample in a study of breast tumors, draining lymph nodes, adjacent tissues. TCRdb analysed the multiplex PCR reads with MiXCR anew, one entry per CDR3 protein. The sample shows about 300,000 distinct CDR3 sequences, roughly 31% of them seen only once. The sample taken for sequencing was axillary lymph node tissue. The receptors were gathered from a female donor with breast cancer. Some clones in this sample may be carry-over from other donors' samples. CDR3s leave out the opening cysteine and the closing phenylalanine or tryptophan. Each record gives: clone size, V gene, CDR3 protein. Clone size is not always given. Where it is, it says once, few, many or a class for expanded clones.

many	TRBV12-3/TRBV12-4	ASRQRGQGGNEQF
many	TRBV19	ASRLAGGPGGNEQF
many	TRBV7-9	ASSHSRDLGVTDTQY
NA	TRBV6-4	ASSADRGASPLH
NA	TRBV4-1	ASSQIAGDQPQH
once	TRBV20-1	SARRPQVHTEAF
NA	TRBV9	ASSVGARVGGYT
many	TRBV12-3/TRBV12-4	ASSLMASKAQH
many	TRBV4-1	ASSPQQGTDTQY
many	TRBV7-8	ASGTGTPRGRETQY
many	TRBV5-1	ASSRDSGGELF
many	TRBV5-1	ASSLGTSGSRETQY
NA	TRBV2	ASSTLGGRAEAF
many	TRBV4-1	ASSQEPPRSLQETQY
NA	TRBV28	ASTDIRQGTRYNYGYT
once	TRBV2	AIRTGELQPQH
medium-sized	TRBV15	ATRLWESYEQY
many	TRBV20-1	SAREWGSSTDTQY
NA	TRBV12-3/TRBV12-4	ASSQGGPNTGELL
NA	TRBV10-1	ASSTIQGPAYNSPLH
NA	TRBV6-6	ASSYHTGTGLMETQY
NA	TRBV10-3	AISESRGPDLSAEAF
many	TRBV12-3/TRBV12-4	ASSSLYNEQF
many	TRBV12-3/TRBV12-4	ASSLEVGGSPDTQY
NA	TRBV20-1	SAPAAGQTTTGELF
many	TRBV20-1	SARTGGGGQPQH
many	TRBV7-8	ASSPEALGTGELF
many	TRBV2	ASRLGLAGGPGSYEQY
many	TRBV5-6	ASNRAGLDTIY
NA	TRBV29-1	SVGSRGLGEQF
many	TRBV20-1	SARQGGGYT
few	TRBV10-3	AITRDTGTEAF
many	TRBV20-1	SARVGGSGANVLT
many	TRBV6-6	ASSSVGTGMNEQF
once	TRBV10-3	ATRLAGGSDTQY
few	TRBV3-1	ASSPEGQGATGELF
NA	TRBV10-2	ASSERRENYGYT
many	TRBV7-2	ASSLALAGSSTDTQY
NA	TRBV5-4	ASSFLGAGYT
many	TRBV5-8	ASSSLTGALNEKLF
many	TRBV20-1	SASETGSSIYEQY
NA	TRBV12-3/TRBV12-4	ASSRGTGGMDVNQPQH
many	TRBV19	ASSMRGVLGNQPQH
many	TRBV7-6	ASSSGLAGGRAQY
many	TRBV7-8	ASTHGWGGLTSTDTQY
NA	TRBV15	ATSFIPGTGHQPQH
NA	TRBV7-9	ASSLVGSWAGEETLY
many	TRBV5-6	ASSLGREFTGELF
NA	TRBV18	ASSPPWDNQETQY
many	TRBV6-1	ASSGDRVSGYT
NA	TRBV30	AWTLGGGVNEQF
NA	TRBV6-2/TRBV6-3	ASLKAGTYEQY
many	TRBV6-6	ASSYWARGEAYGYT